Listed here are 23 T cell receptor beta chains from one sample, sequenced in a study of long-term antiretroviral therapy in people with HIV. immunoSEQ v3.0 was run at survey level. Sequencing was performed with immunoSEQ multiplex PCR; in TCRdb, only in-frame clones are kept and a portion is missing. The sample includes 24,000 or so clones, 85% of them seen just once. The specimen comprised unsorted PBMCs, sampled 2.3 years after starting antiretroviral therapy. These receptors originate from a man aged 35 to 55 with HIV.

The count of this clone is one. CDR3 region: CASSLTLLAGGSTGELFF. Written as DNA, the CDR3 is TGTGCCAGCAGCTTAACCCTACTAGCGGGAGGGAGCACCGGGGAGCTGTTTTTT. This chain connects TRBV7-6 to TRBJ2-2; 13 bases are shared with TRBD2. Germline-derived CDR1 and CDR2 are SGHVS and FNYEAQ. The CDR3 runs to 18 residues. V was clipped by 2 bases and J by 4 bases; unmatched bases: 7.

The chain uses TRBV5-1 and TRBJ2-5; D is tentatively TRBD1 or TRBD2 (6 bases each). V was pared by 1 base and J by 5 bases, with 18 bases between. The length of the CDR3 is 16 residues. The germline V gene encodes CDR1 SGHRS and CDR2 YFSETQ. CDR3 region: CASSLRWDGGGETQYF. CDR3 DNA: TGCGCCAGCAGCTTGAGGTGGGACGGGGGCGGTGAGACCCAGTACTTC. The full variable domain, with the rest looked up from reference TRBV5-1 and TRBJ2-5, is KAGVTQTPRYLIKTRGQQVTLSCSPISGHRSVSWYQQTPGQGLQFLFEYFSETQRNKGNFPGRFSGRQFSNSRSEMNVSTLELGDSALYLCASSLRWDGGGETQYFGPGTRLLVL.

This chain links TRBV5-1 with TRBJ2-7; D gene uncertain. The germline CDR1 and CDR2 sequences are SGHRS and YFSETQ. V lost 0 bases and J 12 bases, leaving 10 bases between the germline ends. This CDR3 contains 11 residues. For the CDR3, the DNA is TGCGCCAGCAGCTTGGGGCAGGCGACGTACTTC. Translated, it gives CASSLGQATYF.

The CDR3 region is CASSLGGHTDTQYF. In DNA form, the CDR3 reads TGTGCCAGCAGCTTGGGTGGCCACACAGATACGCAGTATTTT. J is TRBJ2-3 and V is TRBV5-6, with D hard to call. Germline V gene sequence: CDR1 SGHDT, CDR2 YYEEEE. Trimming took off 0 bases at V and 2 bases at J, with 7 bases between the two ends. The CDR3 runs 14 residues.

In its sample, this clone was seen once. V and J are TRBV7-9 and TRBJ2-1, with D perhaps matching TRBD2 (5 bases). CDR1 and CDR2 (germline): SEHNR, FQNEAQ (reference sequence). The CDR3 consists of 14 residues. V was trimmed by 2 bases and J by 8 bases, leaving 13 bases between them. CDR3 amino acids: CASSLIGRRDEQFF. The DNA of the CDR3 is TGTGCCAGCAGCTTAATAGGAAGGCGGGATGAGCAGTTCTTC.

This clone occurred once. The chain couples TRBV10-2 to TRBJ1-3; D possibly corresponds to TRBD1 (5 bases). This CDR3 has 12 residues. Trimming pared 10 bases from V and 3 bases from J, leaving 10 bases between. CDR1 and CDR2 from the germline V gene are WSHSY and SAAADI. DNA of the CDR3: TGCGCCACACGGGACGTTGGAAACACCATATATTTT. Residues: CATRDVGNTIYF.

V gene TRBV5-1 combines with J gene TRBJ2-1, with a tentative D call TRBD1 (6 bases). From germline, CDR1 is SGHRS and CDR2 YFSETQ. V lost 0 bases, J lost 3 bases, and 10 bases lay in between. The CDR3 is made up of 15 amino acids. The CDR3 reads CASSLVGQSYNEQFF. The CDR3 DNA is TGCGCCAGCAGCTTGGTTGGACAGAGCTACAATGAGCAGTTCTTC.

This chain connects TRBV13 to TRBJ1-4; 7 nucleotides match TRBD1. The length of the CDR3 is 15 residues. Germline CDR1 is PRHDT and CDR2 is FYEKMQ (reference sequence). V was clipped by 4 bases and J by 2 bases; unmatched bases: 4. This CDR3 reads CASSSDRDTNEKLFF. Written as DNA, the CDR3 is TGTGCCAGCAGCTCCGACAGGGACACTAATGAAAAACTGTTTTTT.

This clone was recorded once. J is TRBJ2-7 and V is TRBV5-1; D is perhaps TRBD2 (6 bases). The length of the CDR3 is 14 residues. CDR1 is SGHRS and CDR2 is YFSETQ in the germline V gene. Trimming took off 1 base at V and 0 bases at J, with 8 bases between the two ends. Here the CDR3 reads CASSLKDYSYEQYF. The CDR3 region has the DNA TGCGCCAGCAGCTTGAAGGACTACTCCTACGAGCAGTACTTC.

The chain links TRBV6-6 to TRBJ1-1; unclear D gene. The CDR3 is made up of 16 amino acids. Germline lookup yields CDR1 MNHNY and CDR2 SVGAGI (reference sequence). V was trimmed by 2 bases and J by 6 bases, leaving 19 bases between them. CDR3 nucleotide sequence: TGTGCCAGCAGTTACCCCCCGAGCCTCATGGCTCCTGAAGCTTTCTTT. This sequence encodes CASSYPPSLMAPEAFF.

This clone was detected only a few times. The J gene is TRBJ2-7, the V gene TRBV7-9; 12 bases fit TRBD1. Germline assignment: CDR1 SEHNR and CDR2 FQNEAQ (reference sequence). The CDR3 covers 13 residues. V dropped 5 bases and J dropped 5; count of bases not matched to a gene: 1. The CDR3: CASSRDRGHEQYF. DNA of the CDR3: TGTGCCAGCAGCCGGGACAGGGGGCACGAGCAGTACTTC.

This chain connects TRBV10-3 to TRBJ1-1; D gene uncertain. V was clipped by 2 bases and J by 2 bases, with 9 bases between them. The CDR3 totals 14 residues. The V gene's germline CDR1 is ENHRY and CDR2 SYGVKD. The CDR3 bases are TGTGCCATCAGTGAGGTAGGACGAAACACTGAAGCTTTCTTT. Translated, it gives CAISEVGRNTEAFF.

The V and J genes are TRBV7-6 and TRBJ2-1, with 10 bases lining up with TRBD2. The CDR3 is 16 amino acids. CDR1 is SGHVS and CDR2 is FNYEAQ in the germline V gene. Trimming took 3 bases from V and 9 from J; bases not matched to a gene: 11. The DNA for the CDR3 is TGTGCCAGCAGCTTCGCCCCTAGCGGGAGTTTTAGTGAGCAGTTCTTC. Amino acids: CASSFAPSGSFSEQFF.

CDR3 nucleotide sequence: TGTGCCAGCAGCCAGAAGACAGGGAGCACAGATACGCAGTATTTT. This translates into CASSQKTGSTDTQYF. The chain joins TRBV6-6 to TRBJ2-3, with 7 nucleotides matching TRBD1. Losses at the gene ends were 6 bases for V and 0 bases for J; bases not matched to a gene: 6. This CDR3 contains 15 residues. CDR1 and CDR2 (germline): MNHNY, SVGAGI (reference sequence).

This clone was detected once. The CDR3, as DNA: TGCGCCAGCAGCTTGGCCAAGACAGCGGACACCGGGGAGCTGTTTTTT. It specifies CASSLAKTADTGELFF. The chain employs TRBV5-1 and TRBJ2-2; D assignment may be TRBD1 or TRBD2 (5 bases each). This CDR3 is built from 16 residues. Germline CDR1 SGHRS, CDR2 YFSETQ. V was cut by 0 bases and J by 3 bases, with 12 bases left in between.

The chain couples TRBV29-1 to TRBJ1-2; 8 positions agree with TRBD1. CDR1 is SQVTM, CDR2 ANQGSEA, per germline. V was pared by 5 bases and J by 5 bases, with 7 bases of the junction left unmatched. This CDR3 region has 13 residues. CDR3 loop: CSVSRGPSYGYTF. CDR3 nucleotide sequence: TGCAGCGTTAGCAGGGGGCCCTCTTATGGCTACACCTTC.

The rearrangement uses TRBV27 and TRBJ1-2; unclear D gene. Germline assignment: CDR1 MNHEY and CDR2 SMNVEV (reference sequence). This CDR3 is built from 13 residues. V lost 0 bases to trimming and J lost 0 bases, with 2 bases between them. In nucleotides, the CDR3 is TGTGCCAGCAGTTTATCCGCTAACTATGGCTACACCTTC. Encoded protein: CASSLSANYGYTF.

This clone has just a few counts. The V gene is TRBV5-1, the J gene TRBJ2-1; D not resolved. CDR3 size: 11 residues. V was shortened by 0 bases and J by 10 bases, with 5 bases between the two germline ends. Germline V CDR1 and CDR2: SGHRS, YFSETQ. The CDR3 DNA sequence: TGCGCCAGCAGCTTGGATGAGGAGCAGTTCTTC. It translates to CASSLDEEQFF.

The chain carries TRBV5-4 and TRBJ2-7; TRBD2 agrees at 11 bases. Germline CDR1 and CDR2: SGHNT and YYREEE (reference sequence). The CDR3 extends over 15 amino acids. V was pared by 4 bases and J by 4 bases, with 7 bases of the junction left unmatched. Here the CDR3 reads CASSAPGLAAYEQYF. The CDR3 DNA sequence: TGTGCCAGCAGCGCACCGGGACTAGCGGCTTACGAGCAGTACTTC.

As concerns this clone: Its ends do not fully match the called genes, so a read error is possible. The genes are TRBV2 and TRBJ2-7; 12 positions match TRBD2. Looked up from germline, CDR1 is SNHLY and CDR2 is FYNNEI. The CDR3 loop spans 15 amino acids. The CDR3 reads CASSELAGGAYEQYF. CDR3 DNA: TGTGCCAGCAGTGAACTAGCGGGGGGGGCCTACGAGCAATACTTC.

The chain carries TRBV6-1 and TRBJ1-2; TRBD1 might be the D (6 bases). The CDR3 is 17 amino acids. V was pared by 3 bases and J by 4 bases, with 21 bases between. Looked up from germline, CDR1 is MNHNS and CDR2 is SASEGT. Here the CDR3 DNA reads TGTGCCAGCAGTGACTGGGGGGCAGGCGGTGGGCCCTATGGCTACACCTTC. Its translation: CASSDWGAGGGPYGYTF.

The chain links TRBV4-1 to TRBJ2-7, with 9 bases lining up with TRBD1. CDR3 length: 14 residues. Germline CDR1 reads MGHRA; CDR2 reads YSYEKL. Trimming removed 5 bases from V and 2 bases from J; junction bases left unmatched: 4. The CDR3 nucleotides are TGCGCCAGCAGCGAGGGACAGGGACCCTACGAGCAGTACTTC. Its protein is CASSEGQGPYEQYF.

CDR3 amino acids: CASSQDRAGGNTEAFF. CDR3 DNA: TGCGCCAGCAGCCAAGATCGAGCGGGGGGGAACACTGAAGCTTTCTTT. The rearrangement links TRBV4-1 to TRBJ1-1; D may be TRBD1 (5 bases). Germline values: CDR1 MGHRA, CDR2 YSYEKL. Trimming took off 0 bases at V and 1 base at J, with 12 bases between the two ends. There are 16 residues in the CDR3.